This T cell receptor beta chain was identified in a study of patients and donors after allogeneic stem cell transplantation (TCRdb year 2020). The library came from RT-PCR. TCRdb lists the instrument as NextSeq 550. In TCRdb, the public reads were trimmed at Q25 with fastp and aligned with MiXCR, with productive beta chains retained. Each CDR3 protein appears once, grouped with its most common genes and DNA. For this sample the table gives 410,000 or so distinct CDR3 sequences, of which around 16% were detected only once. 7% to 7.5% of the sample belongs to the ten largest clones. V gives up 3 bases and J gives up 2 bases, and the segment between their germline ends measures 14 bases. The CDR3 spans 16 residues, from the cysteine through the phenylalanine. The read is trimmed to its CDR3 DNA, 48 bases read in frame from base 1. In this sample, this clonotype turned up many times. It lacks a known antigen. The record has no base qualities; no much larger clone is one base away.

The receptor's source is a human donor who was either an allogeneic HSCT recipient or a stem cell or donor lymphocyte infusion donor (not recorded which). It is not recorded whose cells these are; they may come from a transplant donor. The V and J genes are TRBV12-3 or TRBV12-4 and TRBJ1-5; tentative D gene TRBD1, with 6 bases matching. The sample was blood, either unsorted or a sorted T cell fraction (not recorded which). The CDR3 in this case is CASSLGRGSGNQPQHF. The DNA sequence is as follows: TGTGCCAGCAGTTTGGGCAGGGGTTCAGGCAATCAGCCCCAGCATTTT.